The 7 T cell receptor beta chains reported below all come from one sample, sequenced in a study of T-cell memory formation after mild COVID-19. Via MiXCR, TCRdb re-called the 5' RACE reads, giving one row per CDR3 protein. This table holds fewer than 200,000 distinct CDR3 sequences, under 15% found once. The sequencing input was PBMCs or a T cell subset sorted from them (not recorded which). The receptors come from a man younger than 35 who had mild COVID-19 (a few samples of this study predate the infection). Cell type and time point are not known.

This clonotype was seen many times. This sequence joins TRBV11-2 and TRBJ2-7; a possible D gene is TRBD2 (5 bases). This CDR3 is 15 amino acids long. Germline V gives CDR1 SGHAT, CDR2 FQNNGV. V was trimmed by 1 base and J by 2 bases, leaving 12 bases between them. As DNA, the CDR3 is TGTGCCAGCAGCTTAGTCTCGGGATCGGCCTACGAGCAGTACGTC. The encoded protein is CASSLVSGSAYEQYV.

This clonotype was counted at least ten times. This chain joins TRBV7-2 and TRBJ2-7; D uncertain. The length of the CDR3 is 13 residues. The V end was cut by 2 bases, the J end by 11 bases, with 16 bases between. Looked up from germline, CDR1 is SGHTA and CDR2 is FQGNSA. The CDR3 reads CASSLNQRDVEYF. The CDR3 nucleotides read TGTGCCAGCAGCTTAAATCAAAGGGATGTGGAGTACTTC.

CDR3 loop: CASRRNYGYTF. The CDR3 nucleotides read TGTGCCAGCAGAAGGAACTATGGCTACACCTTC. The rearrangement links TRBV12-3 or TRBV12-4 to TRBJ1-2; unclear D gene. Trimming took off 6 bases at V and 2 bases at J, with 4 bases between the two ends. This CDR3 region has 11 residues.

This clonotype was counted a few times. V usage is TRBV12-3 or TRBV12-4 and J usage is TRBJ1-2; TRBD1 is a possible D gene (6 bases). The CDR3 sequence is 12 residues long. V lost 7 bases to trimming and J lost 7 bases, with 13 bases between them. CDR3 protein: CASTMGGAGYTF. The DNA of the CDR3 is TGTGCCAGCACCATGGGGGGGGCTGGCTACACCTTC.

This clonotype has a handful of counts. The CDR3 DNA reads TGCAGTGCTAGAGACCCGATGGGGGGAAGGAACACTGAAGCTTTCTTT. Protein: CSARDPMGGRNTEAFF. V is TRBV20-1 and J is TRBJ1-1, with TRBD1 as a possible D gene (5 bases). The CDR3 runs to 16 residues. Trimming stripped 0 bases from V and 1 base from J, with 15 bases between. CDR1 is DFQATT and CDR2 is SNEGSKA in the germline V gene (reference sequence).

This clonotype was seen only a few times. V gene TRBV3-1 combines with J gene TRBJ1-1; 7 bases match TRBD1. The CDR3 is 15 residues long. With 0 bases clipped from V and 1 base from J, the junction kept 2 bases outside the gene matches. CDR1 is LGHDT, CDR2 YNNKEL, per germline (reference sequence). CDR3 in amino acids: CASSQEGTENTEAFF. CDR3 DNA: TGTGCCAGCAGCCAAGAAGGGACAGAGAACACTGAAGCTTTCTTT.

This clonotype was detected only a few times. The chain joins TRBV5-1 to TRBJ2-1; no definite D call. Trimming took off 0 bases at V and 10 bases at J, with 11 bases between the two ends. Germline loops: CDR1 SGHRS, CDR2 YFSETQ. The CDR3 contains 13 residues. CDR3 loop: CASSLVLGFEQFF. The CDR3 DNA sequence: TGCGCCAGCAGCTTGGTATTGGGGTTCGAGCAGTTCTTC.